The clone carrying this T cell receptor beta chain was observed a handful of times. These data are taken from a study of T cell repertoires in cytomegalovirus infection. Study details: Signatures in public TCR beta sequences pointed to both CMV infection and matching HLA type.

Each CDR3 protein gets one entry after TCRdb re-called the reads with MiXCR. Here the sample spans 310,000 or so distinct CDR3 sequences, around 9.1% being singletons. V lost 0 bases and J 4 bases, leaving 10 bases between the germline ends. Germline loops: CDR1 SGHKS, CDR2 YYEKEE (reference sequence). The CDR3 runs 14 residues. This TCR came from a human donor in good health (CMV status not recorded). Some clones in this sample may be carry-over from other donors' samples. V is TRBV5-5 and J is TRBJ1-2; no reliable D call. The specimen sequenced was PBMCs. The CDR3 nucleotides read TGTGCCAGCAGCTTGGCCTTGGTGGTCTATGGCTACACCTTC. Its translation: CASSLALVVYGYTF.